The present TCR beta chain was sequenced within a study of PD-1 blockade in mismatch repair-deficient tumors. J lost 11 bases, V lost 6 bases, and 12 bases had no gene match. The CDR3 is 14 residues long. Germline CDR1 KGHSH, CDR2 LQKENI. Here immunoSEQ multiplex PCR was the method, and the copy in TCRdb shows in-frame clones only, minus some. The sample comprises 120,000 or so clones, about 86% of which are singletons, and about 14% rests with the top ten. The material sequenced was peripheral blood, taken 44 weeks after starting pembrolizumab. This receptor was obtained from an adult with mismatch repair-deficient cancer. The chain carries TRBV18 and TRBJ1-1; TRBD1 matches 10 bases. The DNA for the CDR3 is TGTGCCAGCTCCCGCGCCGGGACAGGGGTCTCGGCTTTCTTT. Translation: CASSRAGTGVSAFF.